These T cell receptor beta chains were read from a single sample in a study of blood T cells in healthy people across ages. TCRdb processed the 5' RACE reads anew with MiXCR; each CDR3 protein has one entry. The sample includes over 1.5 million distinct CDR3 sequences, just under 50% of them seen just once. Specimen: blood. These TCRs come from a middle-aged woman in good health. The CDR3 runs from the conserved cysteine through the conserved F or W. D genes are given only for firm matches. A row's size may be missing; if present it is once, few, many or a size class.

>-|-|TRBV20-1|16|TRBJ1-5
TGCAGTGCTAGAGATTACAGGGAAGATAGCAATCAGCCCCAGCATTTT
CSARDYREDSNQPQHF
>once|-|TRBV20-1|13|TRBJ2-3
TGCAGTGCTAGCAGCGGGCCCACAGATACGCAGTATTTT
CSASSGPTDTQYF
>many|-|TRBV12-3/TRBV12-4|14|TRBJ2-7
TGTGCCAGCAGCCCCGGGCCGGAGTCCTACGAGCAGTACTTC
CASSPGPESYEQYF
>-|-|TRBV12-3/TRBV12-4|12|TRBJ1-1
TGTGCCAGCTGCCGTGGAGCAACTGAAGCTTTCTTT
CASCRGATEAFF
>few|-|TRBV11-2|14|TRBJ2-7
TGTGCCAGCAGTCCATTAGGACGGTCCTACGAGCAGTACTTC
CASSPLGRSYEQYF
>once|-|TRBV6-1|14|TRBJ2-1
TGTGCCAGCATCCTACCTAGCAGCCCCAATGAGCAGTTCTTC
CASILPSSPNEQFF
>-|-|TRBV6-2/TRBV6-3|12|TRBJ2-1
TGTGCCAGCAGTTACCCCGTCCGGGAGCAGTTCTTC
CASSYPVREQFF
>-|-|TRBV6-1|16|TRBJ1-1
TGTGCCAGCAGTGACCGACGAGCGACAGGGAACACTGAAGCTTTCTTT
CASSDRRATGNTEAFF
>-|-|TRBV6-5|13|TRBJ1-2
TGTGCCAGCCGCAGAGAGCGGAACTATGGCTACACCTTC
CASRRERNYGYTF
>few|TRBD2|TRBV7-2|16|TRBJ2-7
TGTGCCAGCAGCTTAGATACTAGCGGGGCCACCTACGAGCAGTACTTC
CASSLDTSGATYEQYF
>-|-|TRBV6-6|13|TRBJ1-2
TGTGCCAGCAGTTACGAGGGGTCAAGAGGCTACACCTTC
CASSYEGSRGYTF